The sequence of this TCR beta chain was determined in a study of T-cell reconstitution after alpha-beta-depleted transplantation in children listed by TCRdb under 2016. Concerning the study at large: Using TCR repertoire profiling, the study followed T-cell immune reconstitution in a quantitative way in children after TCRalphabeta/CD19-depleted allogeneic hematopoietic cell transplantation.

This clonotype has more than one count but fewer than ten. No antigen is known for it. No base quality values were provided; no much bigger clone lies one nucleotide off. The V end gives up 1 base and the J end 7 bases, leaving 11 bases in the junction not matched to a gene. CDR3 length: 16 amino acids, cysteine to phenylalanine. The CDR3 DNA has 48 bases and is translated from base 1. CDR1 and CDR2 are drawn from the germline V gene: SGHTA, FQGNSA. The library came from PCR. The instrument given in TCRdb is Illumina HiSeq 2500. To normalize quantification of the TCRbeta repertoire, the TCR libraries were built with molecular barcoding that relied on unique molecular identifiers. TCRdb redid the processing of the public reads, applying fastp at Q25 and MiXCR, and retained in-frame beta chains. Every distinct CDR3 protein forms one entry, paired with its most common genes and DNA. This sample gives about 610,000 distinct CDR3 sequences in total; 10% of them show up just once. Clones ranked in the top ten supply 4% of the sample.

Recombination joined TRBV7-2 with TRBJ2-7, with 9 bases in between that match TRBD2. The sequences come from PBMCs from the stem cell graft donor, collected from the stem cell graft. The TCR comes from a human donor who donated a stem cell graft to a child with acute myeloid leukemia. DNA sequence: TGTGCCAGCAGCTTAGAGCGCGGGAGGGCCTTAGGAGAGCAGTACTTC. This yields the protein CASSLERGRALGEQYF.